The T cell receptor (beta chain) described here comes from a study of control samples from healthy donors and cancer patients. This clone occurred once. The CDR3 length is 14 residues. V gave up 2 bases and J gave up 1 base, with 7 bases separating them. Germline lookup yields CDR1 SGDLS and CDR2 YYNGEE. Assay: immunoSEQ multiplex PCR; the TCRdb copy retains only in-frame clones and omits some. The sample gives around 250,000 clones, roughly 80% of which show up once; less than 15% is in the top ten. Specimen: PBMCs. V and J are TRBV9 and TRBJ1-5; no clear D. The sequence came from a woman aged 55-70 years with lung cancer. The CDR3 protein is CASSVGMSNQPQHF. The CDR3 nucleotides are TGTGCCAGCAGCGTTGGGATGAGCAATCAGCCCCAGCATTTT. Full variable domain (rest looked up from reference TRBV9 and TRBJ1-5): DSGVTQTPKHLITATGQRVTLRCSPRSGDLSVYWYQQSLDQGLQFLIQYYNGEERAKGNILERFSAQQFPDLHSELNLSSLELGDSALYFCASSVGMSNQPQHFGDGTRLSIL.